The 3 T cell receptor beta chains below all came from one sample that was sequenced in a study of radiation and T cells in renal cell carcinoma. Treatment denoted: 15 Gy SBRT to primary tumor, nephrectomy 4 weeks later. Measured with immunoSEQ multiplex PCR; TCRdb has only the in-frame clones, and not every one. The repertoire includes under 20,000 clones, 50% to 65% of them detected once, and under 15% sits in the top ten. Sample: tumor tissue, taken from a patient whose treatment included radiotherapy and nephrectomy. Receptor source: a woman in her 70s with renal cell carcinoma.

The sample holds a few counts of this clone. V is TRBV6-4 and J is TRBJ2-3; 9 bases fit TRBD1. Germline CDR1 and CDR2: MRHNA and SNTAGT. With V trimmed by 3 bases and J by 0 bases, 4 bases remained unmatched. CDR3 length: 16 residues. The CDR3: CASSESGTGSTDTQYF. The CDR3 DNA is TGTGCCAGCAGTGAGTCCGGGACAGGGAGCACAGATACGCAGTATTTT.

This clone showed up just a few times. J is TRBJ2-2 and V is TRBV28; D is uncertain. Deletions cut 3 bases from V and 1 base from J, with 9 bases between. This CDR3 has 15 residues. Germline V gene sequence: CDR1 MDHEN, CDR2 SYDVKM. In DNA form, the CDR3 reads TGTGCCAGCAGTTTTGAGTGGGGGAACACCGGGGAGCTGTTTTTT. Protein product: CASSFEWGNTGELFF.

This clone was recorded only once. V is TRBV5-6 and J is TRBJ2-3; 8 bases match TRBD1. J lost 6 bases, V lost 7 bases, and 10 bases had no gene match. CDR1 and CDR2 from the germline V gene are SGHDT and YYEEEE. The CDR3 extends over 14 amino acids. CDR3 DNA: TGTGCCAGCCGCGGACAGGGACGGGCGGATACGCAGTATTTT. This encodes CASRGQGRADTQYF.